Sequencing of this T cell receptor beta chain was carried out in a study of cytomegalovirus exposure and HLA in healthy donors. Study-wide background: A subsequent analysis stated that the 100 to 150 validation repertoires were run on the same platform as the roughly 700 first-cohort repertoires. Study-level results: First-cohort TCR clusters tended to co-occur in the 120 or so validation repertoires, a later analysis found. The investigators catalogued 150 to 200 TCR beta chains as cytomegalovirus-associated.

The donors formed part of the roughly 110-subject validation cohort, distinct from the approximately 670-subject first cohort. This clone came up once. Its target is unknown. The CDR3 totals 15 residues. J was trimmed by 3 bases and V by 3 bases; bases with no gene match: 2. Germline CDR1 is SGHTA and CDR2 is FQGTGA. The table came from immunoSEQ multiplex PCR; TCRdb's copy has only in-frame clones and leaves some out. Of about 220,000 clones in the sample, around nine tenths were seen once. This clonotype was obtained from a woman aged 18 to 35 in good health and CMV-seronegative. The sample taken for sequencing was PBMCs. V gene TRBV7-3 combines with J gene TRBJ2-7, with TRBD2 identical over 13 bases. Here the CDR3 DNA reads TGTGCCAGCAGCTTGACTAGCGGGGGGCTCTACGAGCAGTACTTC. Amino acids: CASSLTSGGLYEQYF. Full variable domain (missing parts from reference TRBV7-3 and TRBJ2-7): GAGVSQTPSNKVTEKGKYVELRCDPISGHTALYWYRQSLGQGPEFLIYFQGTGAADDSGLPNDRFFAVRPEGSVSTLKIQRTERGDSAVYLCASSLTSGGLYEQYFGPGTRLTVT.